This TCR beta chain originates from a study of CD8 T cells in ankylosing spondylitis. This clonotype has only a few counts. This CDR3 region has 14 residues. The V gene lost 3 bases and the J gene lost 3 bases, with 12 bases spanning the gap. Making use of molecular barcodes, quantitative 5'-RACE generated TCR beta libraries. TCRdb re-called the 5' RACE reads through MiXCR, storing one row per CDR3 protein. This sample yields about 110,000 distinct CDR3 sequences, of which around 24% are seen a single time; approximately 13% belongs to the top ten. Sequenced sample: synovial fluid, either unsorted or a sorted T cell fraction (not recorded which). This TCR was recovered from a male donor with ankylosing spondylitis. The chain carries TRBV12-3 or TRBV12-4 and TRBJ2-7; unclear D gene. CDR3 coding DNA: TGTGCCAGCAGTTTTAGGCAGCCCGGCTACGAGCAGTACTTC. Amino acids: CASSFRQPGYEQYF.